Presented here are 27 T cell receptor beta chains from one specimen sequenced in a study of blood T cell repertoires in COVID-19. Clones were read by immunoSEQ multiplex PCR, and TCRdb kept only the in-frame ones, dropping some. The table lists about 220,000 clones, more than 65% of them singletons, with 3.6% in the top ten. The sequenced sample was peripheral blood. All receptors come from a woman aged 80 or older with acute or convalescent COVID-19.

Notes on this clone: One base away lies a much larger clone, so this may be a sequencing read error. The genes are TRBV7-8 and TRBJ1-1; D uncertain. V was cut by 2 bases and J by 1 base, with 5 bases left in between. Germline V gives CDR1 SGHVS, CDR2 FQNEAQ. The CDR3 is 13 residues long. CDR3: CASSLRGNTEAFF. In DNA form, the CDR3 reads TGTGCCAGCAGCTTACGGGGGAACACTGAAGCTTTCTTT.

This chain joins TRBV7-2 and TRBJ2-7; D is possibly TRBD1 (6 bases). V shed 3 bases and J shed 2 bases, with 8 bases lying between them. This CDR3 has 13 residues. Germline lookup yields CDR1 SGHTA and CDR2 FQGNSA. CDR3 protein: CASSFTGTYEQYF. The CDR3 region has the DNA TGTGCCAGCAGCTTTACAGGGACCTACGAGCAGTACTTC.

This clone turned up a few times. The V gene is TRBV23-1, the J gene TRBJ2-3, with 9 bases lining up with TRBD1. TRBV23-1 is placed among ORFs of uncertain function. V lost 11 bases and J lost 2; bases outside the gene matches: 8. The CDR3 spans 14 residues. CDR3: CAPDGDRATDTQYF. The CDR3 DNA sequence: TGCGCCCCCGACGGGGACAGGGCCACAGATACGCAGTATTTT.

The genes are TRBV4-1 and TRBJ1-1; 11 bases agree with TRBD1. The J segment lost 8 bases and the V segment lost 4 bases, leaving 0 bases of the junction unmatched. Germline CDR1 is MGHRA and CDR2 is YSYEKL. The CDR3 extends over 12 amino acids. The CDR3 DNA reads as TGCGCCAGCAGCCGGACAGGGGGCGAAGCTTTCTTT. Translating gives CASSRTGGEAFF.

The gene calls are TRBV15 and TRBJ1-1; 11 bases map to TRBD1. Germline loops: CDR1 LNHNV, CDR2 YYDKDF (reference sequence). V trimming: 2 bases; J trimming: 0 bases; junction bases outside the gene matches: 17. The CDR3 contains 21 residues. DNA for the CDR3: TGTGCCACCAGCAGACTCTTCGGGACAGGGGGACCGGGGGCCCTGAACACTGAAGCTTTCTTT. Encoded protein: CATSRLFGTGGPGALNTEAFF. The full variable domain, in which reference TRBV15 and TRBJ1-1 provide the parts outside the CDR3, is DAMVIQNPRYQVTQFGKPVTLSCSQTLNHNVMYWYQQKSSQAPKLLFHYYDKDFNNEADTPDNFQSRRPNTSFCFLDIRSPGLGDTAMYLCATSRLFGTGGPGALNTEAFFGQGTRLTVV.

This sequence joins TRBV2 and TRBJ1-1; D unresolved. V was shortened by 4 bases and J by 0 bases, with 9 bases between the two germline ends. The germline CDR1 and CDR2 sequences are SNHLY and FYNNEI. The CDR3 runs to 14 residues. The CDR3 here is CASSVVTMNTEAFF. In DNA, the CDR3 is TGTGCCAGCAGTGTTGTCACTATGAACACTGAAGCTTTCTTT.

The chain carries TRBV9 and TRBJ2-3; possibly TRBD2 for D (6 bases). CDR1 and CDR2 from the germline V gene are SGDLS and YYNGEE. The CDR3 loop spans 17 amino acids. The germline V and J ends were trimmed by 2 bases and 2 bases, with 18 bases remaining between them. The CDR3 nucleotides read TGTGCCAGCAGCGTGGGGACTCTAGGAACTAACACAGATACGCAGTATTTT. Encoded protein: CASSVGTLGTNTDTQYF.

The V and J genes are TRBV24-1 and TRBJ2-3, with 9 positions matching TRBD2. J gave up 2 bases and V 3 bases, and 5 bases lay outside the gene matches. CDR1 KGHDR and CDR2 SFDVKD come from the germline V gene. The CDR3 totals 16 residues. The CDR3 reads CATSDLRGGATDTQYF. The DNA of the CDR3 is TGTGCCACCAGTGATCTGCGGGGGGGAGCCACAGATACGCAGTATTTT.

In this sample, this clone turned up once. The junction departs from germline at one end; a sequencing error may be responsible. This rearrangement joins TRBV7-7 to TRBJ2-5; maybe TRBD2 (7 bases). The CDR3 extends over 14 amino acids. The germline gives CDR1 SSHAT, CDR2 FNYEAQ (reference sequence). The CDR3 sequence: CASSYGAGAETQYF. The CDR3 DNA is TGTGCTAGCAGCTACGGGGCGGGGGCAGAGACCCAGTACTTC.

The V and J genes are TRBV18 and TRBJ2-3; tentatively, D is TRBD2 (5 bases). V dropped 3 bases and J dropped 4 bases, with 11 bases sitting between them. Germline-derived CDR1 and CDR2 are KGHSH and LQKENI. This CDR3 is built from 14 residues. DNA of the CDR3: TGTGCCAGCTCACCCCCTAGCCCCCCAGATACGCAGTATTTT. Translating it yields CASSPPSPPDTQYF.

This CDR3 reads CASSLEGSENNEQFF. DNA for the CDR3: TGTGCCAGCAGCTTAGAGGGGTCAGAAAACAATGAGCAGTTCTTC. The chain has TRBV7-9 and TRBJ2-1; possibly TRBD1 for D (5 bases). Trimming shortened V by 1 base and J by 5 bases, and 12 bases separated the two germline ends. The CDR3 is 15 residues long. The germline gives CDR1 SEHNR, CDR2 FQNEAQ (reference sequence).

The CDR3 protein is CASSFGTEPTYEQYF. The DNA of the CDR3 is TGTGCCAGCAGTTTTGGGACAGAACCGACCTACGAGCAGTACTTC. This chain uses TRBV6-5 with TRBJ2-7; 7 positions agree with TRBD1. V shed 4 bases and J 2 bases; nucleotides not matched to a gene: 8. In germline, CDR1 is MNHEY, CDR2 SVGAGI. This CDR3 region has 15 residues.

The chain recombines TRBV10-3 with TRBJ1-5, with 10 bases aligning to TRBD1. CDR1 is ENHRY, CDR2 SYGVKD, per germline. This CDR3 has 15 amino acids. J was trimmed by 7 bases and V by 6 bases; bases with no gene match: 9. The CDR3 sequence is CAISETGGAFQPQHF. The CDR3 nucleotides are TGTGCCATCAGCGAGACAGGGGGCGCTTTCCAGCCCCAGCATTTT.

This chain connects TRBV5-1 to TRBJ1-2, with 12 bases fitting TRBD1. The CDR3 covers 13 residues. Germline V lookup: CDR1 SGHRS, CDR2 YFSETQ. Trimming removed 4 bases from V and 7 bases from J; junction bases left unmatched: 2. Here the CDR3 DNA reads TGCGCCAGCAGCCAGGGACAGGGGGCTGGCTACACCTTC. Encoded protein: CASSQGQGAGYTF.

The chain couples TRBV20-1 to TRBJ1-4, with 8 nucleotides matching TRBD1. The CDR3 length is 11 residues. CDR1 is DFQATT and CDR2 is SNEGSKA in the germline V gene (reference sequence). J was trimmed by 15 bases and V by 3 bases; bases with no gene match: 6. CDR3 sequence reads: CSASPDRGMFF. The CDR3 nucleotides read TGCAGTGCTAGCCCAGACAGGGGAATGTTTTTT.

The chain links TRBV10-3 to TRBJ1-1; D gene uncertain. This CDR3 is built from 14 residues. Deletions cut 6 bases from V and 0 bases from J, with 11 bases between. Germline CDR1 is ENHRY and CDR2 is SYGVKD. CDR3 sequence reads: CAIRAQSLNTEAFF. The CDR3 nucleotides are TGTGCCATCAGGGCACAGTCTCTGAACACTGAAGCTTTCTTT.

The chain uses TRBV30 and TRBJ1-2; tentative D call: TRBD1 (6 bases). The V and J ends lost 3 bases and 4 bases respectively, with 18 bases between them. From germline, CDR1 is GTSNPN and CDR2 SVGIG (reference sequence). There are 15 residues in the CDR3. The CDR3 is CAWSHRVWVGYGYTF. The CDR3 DNA sequence: TGTGCCTGGAGCCACAGGGTTTGGGTTGGCTATGGCTACACCTTC. The variable domain in full, completed from reference TRBV30 and TRBJ1-2, reads SQTIHQWPATLVQPVGSPLSLECTVEGTSNPNLYWYRQAAGRGLQLLFYSVGIGQISSEVPQNLSASRPQDRQFILSSKKLLLSDSGFYLCAWSHRVWVGYGYTFGSGTRLTVV.

CDR3 region: CASTRLAAYEQYF. Written as DNA, the CDR3 is TGTGCCAGCACGCGACTAGCGGCGTACGAGCAGTACTTC. The chain uses TRBV6-5 and TRBJ2-7; 9 nucleotides align to TRBD2. The CDR3 length is 13 residues. The trim removed 7 bases at V and 4 bases at J, leaving 5 bases unmatched. CDR1 and CDR2 from the germline V gene are MNHEY and SVGAGI.

The chain carries TRBV12-5 and TRBJ1-3; 8 bases are shared with TRBD1. This CDR3 spans 18 amino acids. Germline CDR1 reads LGHNT; CDR2 reads FRNRAP. After removal of 1 base from V and 2 bases from J, the junction contained 10 bases not matched to a gene. This CDR3 reads CASGLGNRDRIPGNTIYF. In DNA, the CDR3 is TGTGCTAGTGGTTTGGGAAACCGGGACAGGATCCCTGGAAACACCATATATTTT. Looking up the rest from reference TRBV12-5 and TRBJ1-3 gives the full variable domain: DARVTQTPRHKVTEMGQEVTMRCQPILGHNTVFWYRQTMMQGLELLAYFRNRAPLDDSGMPKDRFSAEMPDATLATLKIQPSEPRDSAVYFCASGLGNRDRIPGNTIYFGEGSWLTVV.

The CDR3, as DNA: TGTGCCAGTAGTCGAACCGGGACAATCGCCGGCTTAACTAATGAAAAACTGTTTTTT. It specifies CASSRTGTIAGLTNEKLFF. The gene calls are TRBV19 and TRBJ1-4; D may be TRBD1 (6 bases). Germline lookup yields CDR1 LNHDA and CDR2 SQIVND (reference sequence). Trimming left V 5 bases short and J 1 base short, with 23 bases between. The CDR3 extends over 19 amino acids.

This clone showed up just a few times. For the CDR3, the DNA is TGTGCCAGCAGCTTGAATCTTCCTTCCTACAATGAGCAGTTCTTC. This translates into CASSLNLPSYNEQFF. This sequence joins TRBV5-5 and TRBJ2-1; D remains unclear. The CDR3 is 15 amino acids. Germline V gene sequence: CDR1 SGHKS, CDR2 YYEKEE (reference sequence). V lost 1 base, J lost 1 base, and 9 bases lay in between.

This chain uses TRBV28 with TRBJ2-5, with 10 bases aligning to TRBD2. V lost 6 bases to trimming and J lost 4 bases; unmatched junction nucleotides: 8. This CDR3 is built from 15 residues. Germline CDR1 is MDHEN and CDR2 is SYDVKM. CDR3 amino acids: CASSPQAGGGETQYF. CDR3 in DNA: TGTGCCAGCAGCCCACAAGCGGGGGGGGGAGAGACCCAGTACTTC.

J is TRBJ2-7 and V is TRBV2, with D possibly matching TRBD1 (6 bases). Germline-derived CDR1 and CDR2 are SNHLY and FYNNEI. V was pared by 6 bases and J by 2 bases, with 14 bases between. The CDR3 runs 14 residues. The CDR3 sequence is CASRATGNAYEQYF. The CDR3 DNA reads TGTGCCAGCAGAGCCACAGGGAATGCCTACGAGCAGTACTTC.

J is TRBJ1-6 and V is TRBV6-4, with D maybe TRBD1 (5 bases). Germline V gene data show CDR1 as MRHNA and CDR2 as SNTAGT. The V end lost 2 bases, the J end lost 18 bases, and 29 bases lay between the germline ends. There are 17 residues in the CDR3. The DNA of the CDR3 is TGTGCCAGCAGTGACGAGAGCTTAGGCAGGGTTAAACGTAGGACCCACTTT. This gives the protein CASSDESLGRVKRRTHF.

The sample holds one count of this clone. The V and J genes are TRBV19 and TRBJ2-7; weak D call: TRBD1 (6 bases). Germline loops: CDR1 LNHDA, CDR2 SQIVND (reference sequence). The ends were cut back, 4 bases at V and 1 base at J, with 20 bases in the middle. This CDR3 spans 17 amino acids. The CDR3 DNA reads TGTGCCAGTAGTACCCCTGCCCGGCCAGGGGTATCCTACGAGCAGTACTTC. This translates into CASSTPARPGVSYEQYF.

This chain uses TRBV7-3 with TRBJ2-5; TRBD2 might be the D (5 bases). The CDR3 loop spans 13 amino acids. Trimming took off 4 bases at V and 3 bases at J, with 9 bases between the two ends. Germline values: CDR1 SGHTA, CDR2 FQGTGA. In DNA form, the CDR3 reads TGTGCCAGCAGCTGGAGGCAGGAAGAGACCCAGTACTTC. It is translated as CASSWRQEETQYF.

The rearrangement links TRBV18 to TRBJ1-6, with TRBD1 matching over 7 bases. Trimming took 4 bases from V and 7 from J; bases not matched to a gene: 7. Germline V gene lookup returns CDR1 KGHSH and CDR2 LQKENI. The CDR3 is 15 residues long. The CDR3 region has the DNA TGTGCCAGCTCACTAACGGGACAGAGGAATTCACCCCTCCACTTT. Amino acids: CASSLTGQRNSPLHF.